This is a list of T cell receptor beta chains from one sample in a study of cytomegalovirus exposure and HLA in healthy donors. Clones were sequenced by immunoSEQ multiplex PCR, and TCRdb holds only the in-frame ones, with some missing. The table has around 150,000 clones, around three fifths seen once. The material sequenced was PBMCs. Receptors were obtained from a male donor in good health and CMV-seronegative. CDR3s include the opening cysteine and the closing phenylalanine or tryptophan. The order of the fields is CDR3 protein, CDR3 DNA, clone size, J gene, D gene, V gene. A D gene is named only where the DNA matches it firmly. The size of a clone is reported for some rows only, either as once, few or many, or as a class for expanded clones.

CDR3: CAWSRRWQGDDGYTF; DNA: TGTGCCTGGAGTCGAAGGTGGCAGGGTGATGATGGCTACACCTTC; size: -; J: TRBJ1-2; D: -; V: TRBV30
CDR3: CASSLADRTYEQYF; DNA: TGTGCCAGCAGCTTAGCGGACAGGACCTACGAGCAGTACTTC; size: -; J: TRBJ2-7; D: TRBD1; V: TRBV11-2
CDR3: CASTQGRRGTEAFF; DNA: TGTGCCAGCACTCAGGGGCGCCGGGGCACTGAAGCTTTCTTT; size: -; J: TRBJ1-1; D: -; V: TRBV7-9
CDR3: CASSFLTGGQTKAFF; DNA: TGTGCCAGCAGCTTCCTGACAGGGGGCCAGACCAAAGCTTTCTTT; size: -; J: TRBJ1-1; D: TRBD1; V: TRBV5-6
CDR3: CASSLGQGATGELFF; DNA: TGCGCCAGCAGCTTGGGACAGGGGGCTACCGGGGAGCTGTTTTTT; size: once; J: TRBJ2-2; D: TRBD1; V: TRBV5-1
CDR3: CASSPAGTGELFF; DNA: TGTGCCAGCAGCCCCGCAGGGACCGGGGAGCTGTTTTTT; size: -; J: TRBJ2-2; D: -; V: TRBV7-3
CDR3: CASSPVWDMDTEAFF; DNA: TGTGCCAGCAGCCCCGTGTGGGACATGGACACTGAAGCTTTCTTT; size: -; J: TRBJ1-1; D: -; V: TRBV5-5
CDR3: CARDMGADGYTF; DNA: TGTGCCAGGGATATGGGGGCGGATGGCTACACCTTC; size: few; J: TRBJ1-2; D: -; V: TRBV7-2
CDR3: CASSSGLAGGYSTDTQYF; DNA: TGCGCCAGCAGCAGCGGACTAGCGGGGGGGTACAGCACAGATACGCAGTATTTT; size: once; J: TRBJ2-3; D: TRBD2; V: TRBV5-1
CDR3: CASSQNRDRVESPLHF; DNA: TGTGCCAGCAGCCAAAACCGGGACAGGGTTGAATCACCCCTCCACTTT; size: -; J: TRBJ1-6; D: TRBD1; V: TRBV7-9
CDR3: CASSRTDLYEQYF; DNA: TGTGCCAGCAGTCGGACAGACCTCTACGAGCAGTACTTC; size: -; J: TRBJ2-7; D: -; V: TRBV11-2
CDR3: CAWSDLDRGGNEKLFF; DNA: TGTGCCTGGAGTGACCTCGACAGGGGGGGGAATGAAAAACTGTTTTTT; size: -; J: TRBJ1-4; D: TRBD1; V: TRBV30
CDR3: CASSPAGGRYNEQFF; DNA: TGTGCCAGCAGCCCTGCGGGGGGGCGGTACAATGAGCAGTTCTTC; size: -; J: TRBJ2-1; D: TRBD2; V: TRBV7-9
CDR3: CASSLDGRGGTDTQYF; DNA: TGTGCCAGCAGCTTGGACGGGCGGGGGGGCACAGATACGCAGTATTTT; size: -; J: TRBJ2-3; D: TRBD2; V: TRBV5-6
CDR3: CASSLTGNSYEQYF; DNA: TGTGCCAGCAGCTTGACAGGGAACTCCTACGAGCAGTACTTC; size: -; J: TRBJ2-7; D: -; V: TRBV5-5
CDR3: CASSSQGLEPQHF; DNA: TGCGCCAGCAGCTCCCAGGGGCTTGAGCCCCAGCATTTT; size: -; J: TRBJ1-5; D: -; V: TRBV5-1
CDR3: CASSPHVTGNTGELFF; DNA: TGTGCCAGCAGCCCCCACGTTACAGGGAACACCGGGGAGCTGTTTTTT; size: few; J: TRBJ2-2; D: -; V: TRBV7-3
CDR3: CASSEEVEGPPLHF; DNA: TGTGCCAGCAGTGAAGAGGTCGAGGGTCCACCCCTCCACTTT; size: -; J: TRBJ1-6; D: -; V: TRBV2
CDR3: CASSLRLAGGIEQYF; DNA: TGTGCCAGCAGTTTAAGGCTAGCGGGGGGTATTGAGCAGTACTTC; size: -; J: TRBJ2-7; D: TRBD2; V: TRBV27
CDR3: CASSTGTVSYEQYF; DNA: TGTGCCAGCAGCACCGGGACAGTATCCTACGAGCAGTACTTC; size: few; J: TRBJ2-7; D: TRBD1; V: TRBV11-2
CDR3: CALPGQGQTEAFF; DNA: TGTGCCTTGCCGGGACAGGGGCAAACTGAAGCTTTCTTT; size: -; J: TRBJ1-1; D: TRBD1; V: TRBV30
CDR3: CASSYPGQEGYEQYF; DNA: TGTGCCAGTAGTTATCCGGGACAGGAAGGTTACGAGCAGTACTTC; size: -; J: TRBJ2-7; D: TRBD1; V: TRBV19
CDR3: CASSGLGSTGELFF; DNA: TGTGCCAGCAGTGGACTAGGGAGCACCGGGGAGCTGTTTTTT; size: -; J: TRBJ2-2; D: TRBD2; V: TRBV7-3
CDR3: CASSPTSGRDTQYF; DNA: TGCGCCAGCAGCCCAACTAGCGGGAGAGATACGCAGTATTTC; size: -; J: TRBJ2-3; D: TRBD2; V: TRBV5-1
CDR3: CASTGPRETEAFF; DNA: TGCGCCAGCACCGGCCCGCGGGAGACTGAAGCTTTCTTT; size: few; J: TRBJ1-1; D: -; V: TRBV5-1